This TCR beta chain derives from a study of blood T cell repertoires in COVID-19. Study overall: Material from acute and convalescent COVID-19 was sourced from the United States, Italy and Spain. From T cells, B-cell-depleted T cells, or PBMCs came the material, which was cDNA or gDNA.

TCRdb keeps only in-frame clones here, not all; method: immunoSEQ multiplex PCR. The table has approximately 66,000 clones, around 92% seen once. Trimming pared 2 bases from V and 3 bases from J, leaving 12 bases between. The germline gives CDR1 MNHEY, CDR2 SVGAGI. CDR3 size: 15 residues. The V call is TRBV6-5, the J call TRBJ2-3; D unresolved. Sample: peripheral blood. This TCR was recovered from a man aged 55 to 69 with acute or convalescent COVID-19. The CDR3 region is CASSYGLGLTDTQYF. CDR3 nucleotide sequence: TGTGCCAGCAGTTACGGGTTGGGCTTAACAGATACGCAGTATTTT.